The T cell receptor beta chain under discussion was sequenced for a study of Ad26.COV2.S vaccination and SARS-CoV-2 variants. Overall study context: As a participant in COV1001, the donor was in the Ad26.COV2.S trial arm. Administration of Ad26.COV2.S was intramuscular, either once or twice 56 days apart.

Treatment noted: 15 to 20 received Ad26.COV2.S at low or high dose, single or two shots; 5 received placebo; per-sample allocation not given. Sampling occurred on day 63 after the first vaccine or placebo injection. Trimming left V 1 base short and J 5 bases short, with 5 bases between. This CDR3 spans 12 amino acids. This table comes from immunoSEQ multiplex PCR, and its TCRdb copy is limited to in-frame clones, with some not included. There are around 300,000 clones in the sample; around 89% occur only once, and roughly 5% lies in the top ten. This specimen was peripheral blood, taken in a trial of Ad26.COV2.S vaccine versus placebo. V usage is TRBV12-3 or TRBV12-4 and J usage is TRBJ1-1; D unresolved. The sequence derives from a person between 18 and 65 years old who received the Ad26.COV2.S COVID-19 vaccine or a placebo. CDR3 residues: CASSLVGTEAFF. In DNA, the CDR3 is TGTGCCAGCAGTTTAGTGGGAACTGAAGCTTTCTTT.